This T cell receptor (beta chain) derives from a study of memory CD4+ T cells and cytomegalovirus serostatus. Across the study: Healthy Belgian adult donors included roughly nine CMV-positive and some 24 CMV-negative people. Study outcomes and limitations: Each of 65 to 70 CMV-associated TCRbeta sequences occurred in one to five individuals.

Note on this clone: Antigen specificity is unknown.

Single viable CD3+CD4+CD8-CD45RO+ cells were sorted as the memory CD4+ T cells. Serum IgG to CMV pp150, pp28, p38 and p52 defined serostatus. V gave up 11 bases and J gave up 7 bases, with 20 bases separating them. Germline loops: CDR1 SNHLY, CDR2 FYNNEI. The CDR3 sequence is 13 residues long. As originally analysed: After removing out-of-frame reads, approximately 2.2 million distinct TCRbeta sequences remained. Clones were read by immunoSEQ multiplex PCR, and TCRdb kept only the in-frame ones, dropping some. That table furnishes V, J and clone size, whereas the DNA furnished D and trimming. The sample has 75,000 to 90,000 clones; around 80% are singletons.

This sequence joins TRBV2 and TRBJ1-2; a possible D gene is TRBD1 (6 bases). What was sequenced was memory CD4+ T cells from blood. The sequence was obtained from an adult in good health and CMV-seronegative. The CDR3 region is CAGGGGGGGGYTF. CDR3 bases: TGTGCCGGAGGAGGAGGGGGGGGCGGTGGCTACACCTTC.